This T cell receptor beta chain was sequenced in a study of OX40 agonist ivuxolimab in advanced cancers. Study-level background: Ivuxolimab was a fully human IgG2 agonistic monoclonal antibody targeting the costimulatory receptor OX40 (CD134). Intravenous ivuxolimab was administered to patients every 2 weeks at six dose levels: 0.01, 0.1, 0.3, 1.5, 3 and 10 mg/kg. Among the approximately 50 dose-escalation patients, 19 had hepatocellular carcinoma, 15 or so melanoma, 9 renal cell carcinoma and 9 head and neck cancer. In the dose-escalation cohort, 65% to 85% of patients were male, and the mean age was approximately 60 years with a range of roughly 20 to 79. Prior anti-PD-1, anti-PD-L1 or anti-CTLA-4 therapy was permitted, and checkpoint inhibitors had been received by about 44% of dose-escalation patients. Partial responses occurred in three dose-escalation patients: two with cutaneous melanoma and one with hepatocellular carcinoma. Peripheral TCRbeta sequencing aimed to test whether ivuxolimab altered TCR sequence diversity and caused clonal T-cell expansion. The monotherapy dose-escalation portion (N of about 47 patients) of the phase I ivuxolimab trial is reported in the paper.

Patients with autoimmune disease history or receiving systemic immunosuppression were excluded from the trial. Peripheral blood for TCR sequencing was collected from all dose cohorts at baseline, on cycle 4 day 1, and on cycle 7 day 1. The samples were taken from a phase I, first-in-human, multicenter, open-label dose-escalation trial of ivuxolimab. Adults with locally advanced or metastatic melanoma, renal cell, hepatocellular, or head and neck squamous cell carcinoma were enrolled in the trial. Before TCR sequencing, CD4+ T cells and CD8+ T cells from peripheral blood were sorted into separate populations. From the germline V gene (reference sequence), CDR1 is SEHNR and CDR2 is FQNEAQ. The CDR3 sequence holds 15 residues, the cysteine and phenylalanine included. Kept here is only the CDR3 DNA, which spans 45 bases and is read in frame from base 1. V is shortened by 3 bases, J by 6 bases, and the region joining them spans 15 bases.

Summary of the overall study and its limitations: In the 0.1-3.0 mg/kg groups, partial responders had among the lowest normalized peripheral clonal expansion, particularly in CD8+ T cells. At doses from 0.1 to 3.0 mg/kg, clonal expansion was seen in both CD4+ and CD8+ blood T cells between baseline and week 6. On average, CD8+ T cells showed more expanded clones than CD4+ T cells after ivuxolimab. The antigen specificity of the peripheral T cells that underwent clonal expansion was not determined. Low levels of normalized T-cell clonal expansion were also seen in some patients who did not respond.

For sequencing of the TCRbeta CDR3 region, genomic DNA was extracted from the sorted cells. The immunoSEQ Assay was used to sequence the TCRbeta CDR3 regions. TCRdb re-hosts the immuneACCESS table, in-frame sequences only. Its copies lack some clones; in the studies checked, an unresolved V gene accounts for under half of them, and the cause for the rest is not known. This sample has 70,000 to 85,000 clones in its table, and approximately 86% of those were observed once. The top ten clonotypes cover 1.5% to 2% of the sample. Remarks on this clone: Its antigen has not been determined. No base-level quality is on record; no much larger clone is a single base apart.

The chain is assembled from TRBV7-9 and TRBJ2-1; the D region possibly corresponds to TRBD2 (7 bases align). The sample consisted of CD4+ or CD8+ T cells sorted from blood, taken in a trial of the OX40 agonist ivuxolimab. The sequence was collected from an adult with an advanced solid tumor such as melanoma, head and neck, liver or kidney cancer. The nucleotide sequence is TGTGCCAGCAGCTTGGGGGGGCGCGGCCCCAATGAGCAGTTCTTC. This is translated as CASSLGGRGPNEQFF.